This TCR beta chain was found in a study of blood T cell repertoires in COVID-19. About the study: Acute and convalescent COVID-19 samples came from the United States, Italy and Spain.

The authors' processing: Using reference gene primer amplification, nucleated cell counts were estimated. Using immunoSEQ multiplex PCR, the repertoire was profiled, and TCRdb retains in-frame clones only, with some absent. V and J calls and clone size come straight from that table; D and trimming were deduced from the DNA. The sample holds around 300,000 clones, 80% to 90% seen once. V was shortened by 0 bases and J by 2 bases, with 8 bases between the two germline ends. This CDR3 contains 15 residues. CDR1 is SGDLS, CDR2 YYNGEE, per germline. Seattle cases were enrolled at active infection and followed longitudinally.

This clonotype was obtained from a woman in her 70s with COVID-19, enrolled during active disease. Sequences were obtained from peripheral blood. V and J are TRBV9 and TRBJ2-2; D is ambiguous. CDR3 loop: CASSVGIDNTGELFF. The DNA of the CDR3 is TGTGCCAGCAGCGTAGGAATAGATAACACCGGGGAGCTGTTTTTT.